The 29 T cell receptor beta chains below were found in one sample sequenced in a study of blood T cells in healthy people across ages. A second about 6 to 12 cycle PCR used barcoded and J-beta primers. TCRdb recomputed calls from the 5' RACE reads with MiXCR, one row per CDR3 protein. The repertoire consists of roughly 800,000 distinct CDR3 sequences, with around a quarter occurring once and the leading ten covering just under 9.5%. This sample was shared with a second study, whose subject was T cells of mothers and their children.

The specimen was blood. These receptors were taken from a boy aged 10-17 years in good health.

The chain carries TRBV29-1 and TRBJ2-5; 10 nucleotides line up with TRBD1. With the DNA end fitting TRBJ2-7 better, the J assignment may be wrong. Germline assignment: CDR1 SQVTM and CDR2 ANQGSEA. This CDR3 spans 15 amino acids. The CDR3 region is CSVVRDRDRGYEQYF. Written as DNA, the CDR3 is TGCAGCGTTGTTCGCGACCGGGACAGGGGTTACGAGCAGTACTTC.

J is TRBJ2-7 and V is TRBV20-1; 9 nucleotides align to TRBD1. Germline V gene lookup returns CDR1 DFQATT and CDR2 SNEGSKA (reference sequence). The CDR3 loop spans 13 amino acids. V shed 3 bases and J 4 bases; nucleotides not matched to a gene: 4. The CDR3 sequence: CSARGTGQYEQYF. The CDR3, as DNA: TGCAGTGCTAGGGGGACAGGGCAGTACGAGCAGTACTTC.

The chain carries TRBV20-1 and TRBJ2-5; 8 bases are shared with TRBD1. CDR1 and CDR2 (germline): DFQATT, SNEGSKA (reference sequence). J gave up 7 bases and V 1 base, and 17 bases lay outside the gene matches. This CDR3 is 17 amino acids long. The CDR3 nucleotides are TGCAGTGCTAGAGTGCCGTTAATCCGGACAGGGACAGGGACCCAGTACTTC. This encodes CSARVPLIRTGTGTQYF.

This sequence joins TRBV12-3 or TRBV12-4 and TRBJ1-5; unclear D gene. V was trimmed by 6 bases and J by 7 bases, leaving 13 bases between them. CDR3 length: 13 residues. The CDR3 sequence is CASSLGWVQPQHF. CDR3 DNA sequence: TGTGCCAGCAGCTTGGGTTGGGTGCAGCCCCAGCATTTT.

The chain has TRBV24-1 and TRBJ1-2; maybe TRBD1 (5 bases). The germline CDR1 and CDR2 sequences are KGHDR and SFDVKD. V was pared by 4 bases and J by 0 bases, with 11 bases between. There are 15 residues in the CDR3. Here the CDR3 reads CATSERGGTNYGYTF. The CDR3 DNA sequence: TGTGCCACCAGTGAAAGGGGCGGGACTAACTATGGCTACACCTTC.

The table lists this clonotype with a few counts. The J gene is TRBJ2-3, the V gene TRBV13; TRBD2 aligns across 8 bases. The CDR3 is 14 residues long. With V trimmed by 4 bases and J by 8 bases, 8 bases remained unmatched. Germline loops: CDR1 PRHDT, CDR2 FYEKMQ (reference sequence). CDR3 region: CASSSQAGVGTQYF. DNA for the CDR3: TGTGCCAGCAGCTCGCAAGCGGGAGTGGGTACGCAGTATTTT.

The sample holds one count of this clonotype. V gene TRBV7-2 combines with J gene TRBJ2-1; 7 nucleotides agree with TRBD1. Germline assignment: CDR1 SGHTA and CDR2 FQGNSA. The CDR3 extends over 17 amino acids. Germline trimming cut 0 bases from V and 8 bases from J; bases unmatched to any gene: 13. As DNA, the CDR3 is TGTGCCAGCAGCTTAGCATCCATCCCCGGACAGGTCTATGAGCAGTTCTTC. It codes for CASSLASIPGQVYEQFF. Full variable domain (outside the CDR3, taken from reference TRBV7-2 and TRBJ2-1): GAGVSQSPSNKVTEKGKDVELRCDPISGHTALYWYRQSLGQGLEFLIYFQGNSAPDKSGLPSDRFSAERTGGSVSTLTIQRTQQEDSAVYLCASSLASIPGQVYEQFFGPGTRLTVL.

This clonotype was found once. The chain is built from TRBV12-3 or TRBV12-4 and TRBJ2-5; D uncertain. Trimming cost V 4 bases and J 3 bases, with 12 bases left between them. The CDR3 covers 14 residues. Here the CDR3 DNA reads TGTGCCAGCAGTTGGACCGCCTTTGAAGAGACCCAGTACTTC. This sequence encodes CASSWTAFEETQYF.

The V and J genes are TRBV6-1 and TRBJ2-7; D unclear. The CDR3 spans 15 residues. Trimming removed 8 bases at V and 2 bases at J, with 19 bases between. CDR1 and CDR2 (germline): MNHNS, SASEGT. The CDR3 DNA reads TGTGCCAGCCTGAAGCGAAGGGCAGATACCTACGAGCAGTACTTC. It yields the protein CASLKRRADTYEQYF.

This clonotype was counted a few times. The rearrangement links TRBV7-2 to TRBJ1-2, with 9 nucleotides matching TRBD1. This CDR3 is built from 13 residues. Germline-derived CDR1 and CDR2 are SGHTA and FQGNSA. V trimming: 3 bases; J trimming: 12 bases; junction bases outside the gene matches: 8. CDR3 sequence (DNA): TGTGCCAGCAGCTTCCTCCCGGGACAGGGTCACACCTTC. It yields the protein CASSFLPGQGHTF.

This chain joins TRBV12-3 or TRBV12-4 and TRBJ1-1; 8 nucleotides line up with TRBD1. V shed 8 bases and J 4 bases; nucleotides not matched to a gene: 6. CDR3 size: 13 residues. The CDR3 protein is CASRRGLGTEAFF. DNA for the CDR3: TGTGCCAGCCGCAGGGGGCTGGGCACTGAAGCTTTCTTT.

This chain joins TRBV29-1 and TRBJ2-5; possible D gene TRBD1, 6 bases. The J call may be wrong; the DNA end is better matched by TRBJ2-1. The CDR3 runs to 14 residues. Germline V gene data show CDR1 as SQVTM and CDR2 as ANQGSEA. CDR3 in DNA: TGCAGCTTTCCTAAGGGGGTCGGGGTCCATGAGCAGTTCTTC. It codes for CSFPKGVGVHEQFF.

To note about this clonotype: At one end, the junction sequence differs from germline, possibly due to a read error. The chain couples TRBV3-1 to TRBJ2-5; D call uncertain. The CDR3 runs to 13 residues. Germline V CDR1 and CDR2: LGHDT, YNNKEL (reference sequence). Here the CDR3 DNA reads TGTGCCAGCAGCAAAGAAGTCAGGGAGACCCAGTACTTC. This encodes CASSKEVRETQYF.

The chain is built from TRBV12-3 or TRBV12-4 and TRBJ2-3; D is uncertain. Trimming removed 6 bases at V and 4 bases at J, with 8 bases between. This CDR3 is 12 amino acids long. CDR3 sequence: CASRWMADTQYF. CDR3 in DNA: TGTGCCAGCAGATGGATGGCAGATACGCAGTATTTT.

This clonotype occurred a few times. This rearrangement joins TRBV20-1 to TRBJ2-6, with D unresolved. CDR1 is DFQATT and CDR2 is SNEGSKA in the germline V gene (reference sequence). The length of the CDR3 is 13 residues. With 3 bases removed from V and 4 bases from J, the gap between germline ends came to 7 bases. The CDR3 sequence is CSASPWGANVLTF. CDR3 nucleotide sequence: TGCAGTGCTAGTCCATGGGGGGCCAACGTCCTGACTTTC.

This clonotype was seen a handful of times. An end of the junction does not agree with germline; a read error may underlie this. This chain joins TRBV6-1 and TRBJ2-7, with 8 bases lining up with TRBD2. CDR1 is MNHNS and CDR2 is SASEGT in the germline V gene. CDR3 length: 12 amino acids. CDR3 amino acids: CASREAGDEQYF. The CDR3 DNA reads as TGCGCCAGCAGGGAAGCGGGAGACGAGCAGTACTTC.

This clonotype has only a few counts. In DNA, the CDR3 is TGTGCCATCAGTGAGTTAAACAACCACCCGAACACTGAAGCTTTCTTT. Its protein product is CAISELNNHPNTEAFF. The chain has TRBV10-3 and TRBJ1-1; D unresolved. This CDR3 is 16 amino acids long. Per germline, CDR1 ENHRY and CDR2 SYGVKD. V was clipped by 1 base and J by 1 base, with 13 bases between them.

There are a few counts of this clonotype. The genes are TRBV4-1 and TRBJ2-5; TRBD2 aligns across 11 bases. The end of the DNA is better explained by TRBJ2-1, so the J call may be wrong. CDR1 is MGHRA, CDR2 YSYEKL, per germline. The CDR3 runs to 17 residues. The CDR3 DNA is TGCGCCAGCAGCCAAGAGGGCCTAGCGGGGGGTTACAATGAGCAGTTCTTC. As protein: CASSQEGLAGGYNEQFF.

This clonotype showed up just a few times. The rearrangement joins TRBV2 to TRBJ2-5; the D is unclear. The J call may be faulty, since TRBJ2-1 better matches the DNA end. This CDR3 is 12 amino acids long. Germline V lookup: CDR1 SNHLY, CDR2 FYNNEI. The CDR3 spells CASSGPGNEQFF. In nucleotides, the CDR3 is TGTGCCAGCAGTGGGCCGGGCAATGAGCAGTTCTTC.

The chain employs TRBV20-1 and TRBJ1-2, with D possibly matching TRBD1 (6 bases). The V end was cut by 1 base, the J end by 4 bases, with 13 bases between. CDR1 DFQATT and CDR2 SNEGSKA come from the germline V gene (reference sequence). The CDR3 extends over 14 amino acids. CDR3 protein: CSARVPDSLYGYTF. In nucleotides, the CDR3 is TGCAGTGCTAGAGTTCCGGACAGCCTCTATGGCTACACCTTC.

Only a few counts were recorded for this clonotype. The rearrangement uses TRBV7-2 and TRBJ2-5; perhaps TRBD1 as D (6 bases). Germline values: CDR1 SGHTA, CDR2 FQGNSA. The CDR3 sequence is 16 residues long. The V end was cut by 3 bases, the J end by 5 bases, with 19 bases between. The CDR3 loop is CASSFFLRGYTETQYF. The CDR3, as DNA: TGTGCCAGCAGCTTTTTCTTAAGGGGGTATACGGAGACCCAGTACTTC.

A few counts support this clonotype. The rearrangement links TRBV28 to TRBJ2-7, with D perhaps TRBD2 (5 bases). The germline CDR1 and CDR2 sequences are MDHEN and SYDVKM. V lost 5 bases to trimming and J lost 2 bases, with 10 bases between them. The CDR3 runs to 13 residues. CDR3 nucleotides: TGTGCCAGCAGTGACTCGGGGACCTACGAGCAGTACTTC. It specifies CASSDSGTYEQYF.

This clonotype occurred a few times. V is TRBV12-3 or TRBV12-4 and J is TRBJ1-5, with D possibly being TRBD1 (6 bases). V was trimmed by 5 bases and J by 4 bases, leaving 12 bases between them. The CDR3 covers 14 residues. Here the CDR3 DNA reads TGTGCCAGCAGTAGGGACACCCATAATCAGCCCCAGCATTTT. Translating gives CASSRDTHNQPQHF.

The chain employs TRBV11-1 and TRBJ2-5, with 9 bases aligning to TRBD1. The better agreement between TRBJ2-7 and the DNA end casts doubt on the J call. Germline CDR1 SGHAT, CDR2 FQDESV (reference sequence). This CDR3 spans 15 amino acids. Here the CDR3 reads CASSLNGQGPYEQYF. The CDR3 DNA sequence: TGTGCCAGCAGCTTAAATGGACAGGGGCCCTACGAGCAGTACTTC.

This clonotype was counted between two and nine times. The rearrangement uses TRBV12-3 or TRBV12-4 and TRBJ2-3, with D hard to call. Trimming took off 6 bases at V and 0 bases at J, with 13 bases between the two ends. This CDR3 comprises 15 residues. The CDR3 DNA reads as TGTGCCAGCAGGCCTCCGGGTCCCAGCACAGATACGCAGTATTTT. This gives the protein CASRPPGPSTDTQYF.

The rearrangement links TRBV3-1 to TRBJ2-5, with no clear D. The J call may not be correct, given that the DNA end is closer to TRBJ2-7. The CDR3 consists of 19 residues. Germline-derived CDR1 and CDR2 are LGHDT and YNNKEL (reference sequence). CDR3 nucleotides: TGTGCCAGCAGCCAAGATCCCAGTTATACCGACGGCTACACCTACGAGCAGTACTTC. Its protein product is CASSQDPSYTDGYTYEQYF.

The V gene is TRBV20-1, the J gene TRBJ1-2; a weak D match, TRBD1 (6 bases). Trimming left V 2 bases short and J 0 bases short, with 16 bases between. CDR3 length equals 16 residues. The germline V gene has CDR1 DFQATT and CDR2 SNEGSKA (reference sequence). CDR3 residues: CSARPPTGNPNYGYTF. CDR3 nucleotides: TGCAGTGCTAGACCCCCTACAGGGAATCCTAACTATGGCTACACCTTC.

The V gene is TRBV28, the J gene TRBJ2-2; tentative D call: TRBD1 (6 bases). V lost 3 bases and J lost 5, with 13 bases in between. The germline CDR1 and CDR2 sequences are MDHEN and SYDVKM. The CDR3 extends over 15 amino acids. In nucleotides, the CDR3 is TGTGCCAGCAGTTTCTCGGACAGTGGAACCGGGGAGCTGTTTTTT. Translated: CASSFSDSGTGELFF.

This clonotype has a handful of counts. The rearrangement uses TRBV7-3 and TRBJ2-5; no clear D gene. The J call is in doubt because the DNA end fits TRBJ2-1 better. The CDR3 is 13 amino acids. Germline V lookup: CDR1 SGHTA, CDR2 FQGTGA. CDR3 sequence (DNA): TGTGCCAGCAGCTCCTCGCCCCCGAATGAGCAGTTCTTC. Its translation is CASSSSPPNEQFF.